Included here is one T cell receptor (beta chain) sequence, with context. Its antigen is still unknown. The data stem from a study of PD-1 blockade in classical Hodgkin lymphoma. General study findings and limits: Reports described newly diagnosed patients as having lower baseline TCR diversity than healthy donors. When nivolumab was started under 1 year after ASCT, patients were excluded. Complete responders possessed baseline diversity comparable to newly diagnosed patients.

Using immunoSEQ multiplex PCR, the repertoire was profiled, and TCRdb retains in-frame clones only, with some absent. The repertoire holds 40,000 to 45,000 clones, with approximately 70% as singletons. V was trimmed by 4 bases and J by 0 bases, leaving 11 bases between them. The CDR3 runs to 15 residues. The germline V gene encodes CDR1 SNHLY and CDR2 FYNNEI. Relapse was seen in all patients after autologous stem cell transplantation, and brentuximab vedotin exposure was variable. The source is a human donor with classical Hodgkin lymphoma. The chain has TRBV2 and TRBJ2-3, with D possibly matching TRBD1 (6 bases). The sequencing here drew on peripheral blood mononuclear cells (PBMCs), taken before the second cycle of nivolumab. DNA of the CDR3: TGTGCCAGCAGTGTAGGACAGTGGAGCACAGATACGCAGTATTTT. Its protein product is CASSVGQWSTDTQYF.